A single sample gave rise to the 29 T cell receptor beta chains below, sequenced in a study of a mutant IDH1 vaccine in newly diagnosed glioma. Their antigen targets remain unknown. Time point indicated: week 47, end of study. The content of each vaccine dose was 300 ug of mutant IDH1 20-mer peptide, and topical imiquimod accompanied it. Generated by immunoSEQ multiplex PCR, the TCRdb table keeps only in-frame clones and is missing some. The table lists tens of thousands of clones, 76% of them singletons, with just under 5% in the top ten. Source: PBMCs, taken from a glioma patient whose treatment included an IDH1 peptide vaccine. Every receptor here comes from a woman in her thirties or forties with glioma. Some clones in this sample may be carry-over from other donors' samples.

The rearrangement joins TRBV4-2 to TRBJ1-2; 8 bases align to TRBD1. The germline V gene has CDR1 LGHNA and CDR2 YNFKEQ. The junction had 8 bases not matched to a gene; V was cut back by 0 bases and J by 5 bases. The CDR3 sequence is 16 residues long. Written as DNA, the CDR3 is TGTGCCAGCAGCCAAGATCCTGGACAGGGTGGATATGGCTACACCTTC. Its translation: CASSQDPGQGGYGYTF.

The rearrangement uses TRBV6-6 and TRBJ2-2; D call uncertain. Germline-derived CDR1 and CDR2 are MNHNY and SVGAGI (reference sequence). The CDR3 spans 13 residues. V was shortened by 1 base and J by 1 base, with 1 base between the two germline ends. The CDR3 sequence is CASSYWNTGELFF. The CDR3 DNA is TGTGCCAGCAGTTACTGGAACACCGGGGAGCTGTTTTTT.

This rearrangement joins TRBV7-6 to TRBJ1-1; a weak D match, TRBD1 (6 bases). The CDR3 is made up of 15 amino acids. CDR1 is SGHVS and CDR2 is FNYEAQ in the germline V gene. V lost 5 bases to trimming and J lost 0 bases, with 13 bases between them. The CDR3 reads CASSQEGDMNTEAFF. For the CDR3, the DNA is TGTGCCAGCAGCCAAGAGGGGGATATGAACACTGAAGCTTTCTTT.

This chain connects TRBV30 to TRBJ2-1; D is ambiguous. The germline gives CDR1 GTSNPN, CDR2 SVGIG (reference sequence). The V end was cut by 2 bases, the J end by 5 bases, with 13 bases between. The CDR3 is 14 residues long. The CDR3 region is CAWSSFSVHNEQFF. In DNA, the CDR3 is TGTGCCTGGAGTTCTTTTTCCGTACACAATGAGCAGTTCTTC.

The rearrangement joins TRBV5-4 to TRBJ1-1, with D perhaps TRBD1 (5 bases). The germline gives CDR1 SGHNT, CDR2 YYREEE (reference sequence). CDR3 length equals 15 residues. Trimming took 4 bases from V and 0 from J, leaving 13 bases between them. The CDR3: CASSIGALMNTEAFF. In nucleotides, the CDR3 is TGTGCCAGCAGCATCGGGGCCCTAATGAACACTGAAGCTTTCTTT. The full variable domain, with the rest looked up from reference TRBV5-4 and TRBJ1-1, is ETGVTQSPTHLIKTRGQQVTLRCSSQSGHNTVSWYQQALGQGPQFIFQYYREEENGRGNFPPRFSGLQFPNYSSELNVNALELDDSALYLCASSIGALMNTEAFFGQGTRLTVV.

The V and J genes are TRBV7-9 and TRBJ1-2; D is unresolved. Germline V gives CDR1 SEHNR, CDR2 FQNEAQ (reference sequence). The CDR3 totals 15 residues. With 6 bases removed from V and 3 bases from J, the gap between germline ends came to 17 bases. The CDR3 region is CASRQSGFPDYGYTF. CDR3 in DNA: TGTGCCAGCAGACAATCGGGGTTTCCCGACTATGGCTACACCTTC. Full variable domain (missing parts from reference TRBV7-9 and TRBJ1-2): DTGVSQNPRHKITKRGQNVTFRCDPISEHNRLYWYRQTLGQGPEFLTYFQNEAQLEKSRLLSDRFSAERPKGSFSTLEIQRTEQGDSAMYLCASRQSGFPDYGYTFGSGTRLTVV.

J is TRBJ1-1 and V is TRBV29-1, with 10 bases that match TRBD1. With 4 bases clipped from V and 5 bases from J, the junction kept 7 bases outside the gene matches. CDR1 is SQVTM, CDR2 ANQGSEA, per germline. CDR3 length: 14 residues. DNA for the CDR3: TGCAGCGTTGGGATGACAGGGGGCGCGACTGAAGCTTTCTTT. Amino acid sequence: CSVGMTGGATEAFF.

The chain is built from TRBV6-1 and TRBJ1-5, with TRBD1 identical over 10 bases. CDR3 length: 15 amino acids. Germline CDR1 reads MNHNS; CDR2 reads SASEGT. The junction had 3 bases not matched to a gene; V was cut back by 4 bases and J by 3 bases. The CDR3 sequence: CASSVGQGLNQPQHF. The CDR3 coding sequence is TGTGCCAGCAGTGTGGGACAGGGGCTCAATCAGCCCCAGCATTTT.

The rearrangement links TRBV5-4 to TRBJ1-2, with D uncertain. The V end was cut by 0 bases, the J end by 3 bases, with 15 bases between. Germline V gives CDR1 SGHNT, CDR2 YYREEE (reference sequence). This CDR3 has 16 residues. CDR3 DNA: TGTGCCAGCAGCTTGGACCCGGGATTTTGGGACTATGGCTACACCTTC. It translates to CASSLDPGFWDYGYTF.

This chain connects TRBV13 to TRBJ1-2, with TRBD1 matching 10 bases. Germline CDR1 PRHDT, CDR2 FYEKMQ (reference sequence). The V and J ends lost 3 bases and 7 bases, in that order; junction bases with no gene match: 11. The CDR3 has 16 amino acids. The DNA of the CDR3 is TGTGCCAGCAGCTTTAACACCGGGACAGGGGTTTCTGGCTACACCTTC. Amino acids: CASSFNTGTGVSGYTF.

The chain employs TRBV30 and TRBJ1-5, with no clear D. The CDR3 runs to 15 residues. The germline V gene encodes CDR1 GTSNPN and CDR2 SVGIG (reference sequence). V was clipped by 7 bases and J by 1 base, with 17 bases between them. The CDR3 here is CASPLKRASNQPQHF. In nucleotides, the CDR3 is TGTGCCTCGCCCTTAAAGCGGGCCAGCAATCAGCCCCAGCATTTT.

The chain has TRBV14 and TRBJ2-2; no clear D. Germline assignment: CDR1 SGHDN and CDR2 FVKESK. Trimming left V 0 bases short and J 8 bases short, with 7 bases between. CDR3 size: 13 residues. Here the CDR3 reads CASSQDPFGELFF. As DNA, the CDR3 is TGTGCCAGCAGCCAAGACCCCTTTGGGGAGCTGTTTTTT.

This chain uses TRBV11-3 with TRBJ2-5, with a tentative D call TRBD1 (6 bases). Germline V gene lookup returns CDR1 SGHNT and CDR2 YENEEA. The CDR3 sequence is 16 residues long. Trimming removed 5 bases from V and 0 bases from J, with 16 bases in between. The CDR3, as DNA: TGTGCCAGCAGCCTAGGCAGGGGCCAGTACCAAGAGACCCAGTACTTC. Translated, it gives CASSLGRGQYQETQYF.

J is TRBJ1-2 and V is TRBV9; 10 bases agree with TRBD1. Looked up from germline, CDR1 is SGDLS and CDR2 is YYNGEE. V trimming: 0 bases; J trimming: 2 bases; junction bases outside the gene matches: 16. The CDR3 runs 20 residues. The CDR3 loop is CASSVAGTGEDRGGNYGYTF. The CDR3 DNA sequence: TGTGCCAGCAGCGTAGCTGGGACAGGGGAAGATCGAGGGGGGAACTATGGCTACACCTTC. Filled out from reference TRBV9 and TRBJ1-2, the complete variable domain reads DSGVTQTPKHLITATGQRVTLRCSPRSGDLSVYWYQQSLDQGLQFLIQYYNGEERAKGNILERFSAQQFPDLHSELNLSSLELGDSALYFCASSVAGTGEDRGGNYGYTFGSGTRLTVV.

On this clone itself: The missing conserved phenylalanine or tryptophan at the end of this CDR3 makes a read error likely. The rearrangement uses TRBV27 and TRBJ1-5, with D hard to call. Per germline, CDR1 MNHEY and CDR2 SMNVEV (reference sequence). The CDR3 consists of 14 residues. V shed 4 bases and J shed 5 bases, with 12 bases lying between them. The CDR3 DNA reads as TGTGCCAGCAGTTGGGGAGGGTTCGATCAGCCCCAGCATCTT. It is translated as CASSWGGFDQPQHL.

This chain uses TRBV9 with TRBJ2-3, with 7 bases aligning to TRBD2. V lost 3 bases, J lost 6 bases, and 7 bases stayed unmatched. CDR3 length: 14 residues. Germline-derived CDR1 and CDR2 are SGDLS and YYNGEE. CDR3 DNA: TGTGCCAGCAGCGCCAAAGCGGGGTTCGATACGCAGTATTTT. The encoded protein is CASSAKAGFDTQYF.

The J gene is TRBJ2-1, the V gene TRBV10-1; a weak D match, TRBD1 (6 bases). The CDR3 runs 14 residues. Trimming removed 3 bases from V and 6 bases from J, with 12 bases in between. Germline values: CDR1 WNHNN, CDR2 SYGVQD (reference sequence). Here the CDR3 DNA reads TGCGCCAGCAGTGACAGGGGAGAGGGCAATGAGCAGTTCTTC. Translation: CASSDRGEGNEQFF.

This clone was observed a handful of times. The genes are TRBV9 and TRBJ1-1; D might be TRBD1 (5 bases). This CDR3 is built from 17 residues. V lost 3 bases to trimming and J lost 5 bases, with 23 bases between them. Germline CDR1 is SGDLS and CDR2 is YYNGEE. The chain's CDR3 is CASSAGNSFGGRTEAFF. The CDR3 bases are TGTGCCAGCAGCGCCGGCAACTCCTTCGGGGGGAGGACTGAAGCTTTCTTT.

This clone was detected once. The CDR3 coding sequence is TGTGCCAGCAGCCTGATGACAGGGGGCACAGATACGCAGTATTTT. Amino acid sequence: CASSLMTGGTDTQYF. The rearrangement joins TRBV14 to TRBJ2-3; 8 bases line up with TRBD1. Germline loops: CDR1 SGHDN, CDR2 FVKESK. The CDR3 covers 15 residues. V shed 4 bases and J 1 base; nucleotides not matched to a gene: 4. The full variable domain, its missing parts supplied by reference TRBV14 and TRBJ2-3, is EAGVTQFPSHSVIEKGQTVTLRCDPISGHDNLYWYRRVMGKEIKFLLHFVKESKQDESGMPNNRFLAERTGGTYSTLKVQPAELEDSGVYFCASSLMTGGTDTQYFGPGTRLTVL.

As for this clone: Different DNA sequences within this sample yield the same CDR3. The genes are TRBV29-1 and TRBJ1-1; weak D call: TRBD1 (5 bases). The germline gives CDR1 SQVTM, CDR2 ANQGSEA. CDR3 length equals 13 residues. Between the trimmed V and J ends, which lost 7 bases and 0 bases, there was a span of 12 bases. CDR3 DNA sequence: TGCAGCGGCACTCGGGGGTTGAACACTGAAGCTTTCTTT. Translated: CSGTRGLNTEAFF.

The gene calls are TRBV5-1 and TRBJ1-5, with TRBD1 as a possible D gene (6 bases). Germline CDR1 reads SGHRS; CDR2 reads YFSETQ. The CDR3 extends over 14 amino acids. V lost 0 bases to trimming and J lost 6 bases, with 10 bases between them. CDR3 loop: CASSLGQGSQPQHF. CDR3 in DNA: TGCGCCAGCAGCTTGGGGCAGGGGAGTCAGCCCCAGCATTTT. Full variable domain (remainder filled in from reference TRBV5-1 and TRBJ1-5): KAGVTQTPRYLIKTRGQQVTLSCSPISGHRSVSWYQQTPGQGLQFLFEYFSETQRNKGNFPGRFSGRQFSNSRSEMNVSTLELGDSALYLCASSLGQGSQPQHFGDGTRLSIL.

In its sample, this clone was seen a few times. The V call is TRBV9, the J call TRBJ1-5; D might be TRBD1 (6 bases). From germline, CDR1 is SGDLS and CDR2 YYNGEE. This CDR3 region has 14 residues. Deletions cut 0 bases from V and 7 bases from J, with 11 bases between. The CDR3 DNA sequence: TGTGCCAGCAGCGTAGGGGCAGGGGTCCAGCCCCAGCATTTT. It translates to CASSVGAGVQPQHF.

V usage is TRBV5-8 and J usage is TRBJ1-4; TRBD1 matches 10 bases. The CDR3 contains 16 residues. Germline V gives CDR1 SGHTS, CDR2 YDEGEE. The V segment lost 5 bases and the J segment 3 bases; nucleotides outside the gene matches: 7. The CDR3 loop reads CASRPGQGVPNEKLFF. CDR3 in DNA: TGTGCCAGCAGACCTGGACAGGGGGTGCCTAATGAAAAACTGTTTTTT. The entire variable domain, with the rest obtained from reference TRBV5-8 and TRBJ1-4, is as follows: EAGVTQSPTHLIKTRGQQATLRCSPISGHTSVYWYQQALGLGLQFLLWYDEGEERNRGNFPPRFSGRQFPNYSSELNVNALELEDSALYLCASRPGQGVPNEKLFFGSGTQLSVL.

The chain carries TRBV6-5 and TRBJ1-2; D gene ambiguous. The CDR3 has 14 residues. The V end was cut by 4 bases, the J end by 8 bases, with 17 bases between. CDR1 is MNHEY, CDR2 SVGAGI, per germline. The CDR3 DNA is TGTGCCAGCAGTTTGGGGAGTGAAAGGTCCGGCTACACCTTC. This gives the protein CASSLGSERSGYTF.

The chain combines TRBV19 with TRBJ1-1; the D is unclear. The CDR3 is 13 amino acids. Germline V CDR1 and CDR2: LNHDA, SQIVND (reference sequence). The V gene lost 8 bases and the J gene lost 0 bases, with 10 bases spanning the gap. CDR3 residues: CASLGSMNTEAFF. CDR3 in DNA: TGTGCCAGTTTGGGCTCCATGAACACTGAAGCTTTCTTT. The full variable domain, its missing parts supplied by reference TRBV19 and TRBJ1-1, is DGGITQSPKYLFRKEGQNVTLSCEQNLNHDAMYWYRQDPGQGLRLIYYSQIVNDFQKGDIAEGYSVSREKKESFPLTVTSAQKNPTAFYLCASLGSMNTEAFFGQGTRLTVV.

This chain links TRBV10-1 with TRBJ1-1; 7 bases line up with TRBD1. V was pared by 6 bases and J by 5 bases, with 6 bases of the junction left unmatched. Germline loops: CDR1 WNHNN, CDR2 SYGVQD (reference sequence). The CDR3 loop spans 13 amino acids. This CDR3 is CASRQGVETEAFF. The CDR3 nucleotides are TGCGCCAGCAGGCAGGGGGTTGAGACTGAAGCTTTCTTT.

The chain recombines TRBV2 with TRBJ1-2; 7 nucleotides align to TRBD1. V lost 6 bases to trimming and J lost 4 bases; unmatched junction nucleotides: 2. The germline gives CDR1 SNHLY, CDR2 FYNNEI. This CDR3 contains 12 residues. CDR3 coding DNA: TGTGCCAGCAGGGGGACAGTCTATGGCTACACCTTC. It is translated as CASRGTVYGYTF.

This clone appeared a single time. This chain uses TRBV27 with TRBJ2-7, with D possibly called TRBD1 or TRBD2 (6 bases each). The length of the CDR3 is 14 residues. V shed 5 bases and J shed 0 bases, with 11 bases lying between them. Germline lookup yields CDR1 MNHEY and CDR2 SMNVEV (reference sequence). Written as DNA, the CDR3 is TGTGCCAGCAGTCAAGGGGGGAGCTCCTACGAGCAGTACTTC. This sequence encodes CASSQGGSSYEQYF.

V and J are TRBV7-8 and TRBJ1-4; D gene ambiguous. Germline V CDR1 and CDR2: SGHVS, FQNEAQ. The CDR3 has 15 amino acids. V dropped 1 base and J dropped 5 bases, with 11 bases sitting between them. For the CDR3, the DNA is TGTGCCAGCAGCTTAGAGAGGCAGAAAAATGAAAAACTGTTTTTT. Protein: CASSLERQKNEKLFF.